Following are 10 T cell receptor beta chains from one sample sequenced in a study of PD-1 blockade in classical Hodgkin lymphoma (dated by TCRdb to 2020 to 2022). According to the study, the label for this sample's time point signals: cycle 1 day 1 (C1D1), immediately before nivolumab initiation. Every trial patient had relapsed after autologous stem cell transplantation, and cohorts A, B and C differed in prior brentuximab vedotin exposure. The library was produced with the immunoSEQ multiplex PCR assay. Not all clones reach the TCRdb copy of this immuneACCESS table, which keeps in-frame sequences only. Checked studies attribute under half of the gap to unresolved V genes and leave the rest unexplained. The sample profile shows 40,000 to 50,000 clones; around 80% of them were found once. The biggest ten clones account for 13% of the sample. The input for sequencing was peripheral blood mononuclear cells (PBMCs), taken at baseline. The receptors originated from a human donor with classical Hodgkin lymphoma.

The chain carries TRBV2 and TRBJ2-1, with D uncertain. Germline V lookup: CDR1 SNHLY, CDR2 FYNNEI. The CDR3 sequence is 14 residues long. V lost 4 bases and J lost 7, with 14 bases in between. The CDR3: CASSVTQVGNEQFF. CDR3 DNA sequence: TGTGCCAGCAGTGTGACCCAGGTAGGGAATGAGCAGTTCTTC.

The count of this clone is one. This chain joins TRBV5-1 and TRBJ1-2, with D uncertain. The CDR3 consists of 13 residues. The V gene lost 4 bases and the J gene lost 0 bases, with 7 bases spanning the gap. Germline assignment: CDR1 SGHRS and CDR2 YFSETQ. The CDR3 loop reads CASSPDANYGYTF. The CDR3 DNA follows: TGCGCCAGCAGCCCAGACGCTAACTATGGCTACACCTTC.

With regard to this clone: Its ends do not fully match the called genes, so a read error is possible. The genes are TRBV5-1 and TRBJ1-4; no reliable D call. This CDR3 comprises 11 residues. The V gene's germline CDR1 is SGHRS and CDR2 YFSETQ. The CDR3 loop reads CASSPWTGNVF. The CDR3 DNA sequence: TGCGCCAGCAGCCCTTGGACGGGGAACGTTTTT.

This clone was seen once. This chain connects TRBV18 to TRBJ2-5; the match to TRBD1 covers 9 bases. The CDR3 covers 17 residues. Trimming took 3 bases from V and 2 from J; bases not matched to a gene: 10. Germline lookup yields CDR1 KGHSH and CDR2 LQKENI. CDR3 coding DNA: TGTGCCAGCTCACCTGCCATCACAGGGGGCGGGCAAGAGACCCAGTACTTC. Its translation is CASSPAITGGGQETQYF.

This clone showed up just once. This chain uses TRBV14 with TRBJ1-1, with D possibly matching TRBD1 (6 bases). Germline V gives CDR1 SGHDN, CDR2 FVKESK. This CDR3 is built from 15 residues. V lost 1 base, J lost 4 bases, and 13 bases lay in between. DNA of the CDR3: TGTGCCAGCAGCCAAGTGGGGACATATGGCACTGAAGCTTTCTTT. It codes for CASSQVGTYGTEAFF.

CDR3 bases: TGTGCCAGCTCACCCCCGGGACACACCTACGAGCAGTACTTC. Protein: CASSPPGHTYEQYF. The V call is TRBV18, the J call TRBJ2-7; tentatively, D is TRBD1 (6 bases). Trimming removed 3 bases from V and 2 bases from J, with 11 bases in between. The CDR3 loop spans 14 amino acids. The V gene's germline CDR1 is KGHSH and CDR2 LQKENI.

This chain links TRBV27 with TRBJ1-1; a possible D gene is TRBD1 (6 bases). This CDR3 is 16 amino acids long. The germline V gene has CDR1 MNHEY and CDR2 SMNVEV (reference sequence). V was shortened by 5 bases and J by 4 bases, with 20 bases between the two germline ends. CDR3 in amino acids: CASSPLQGPPATEAFF. The CDR3 DNA reads TGTGCCAGCAGTCCCTTACAGGGACCTCCCGCCACTGAAGCTTTCTTT.

Written as DNA, the CDR3 is TGTGCCAGCAGCTCCTGGGACAGGGGGTACAATGAGCAGTTCTTC. Protein product: CASSSWDRGYNEQFF. The chain employs TRBV7-9 and TRBJ2-1; TRBD1 matches 11 bases. This CDR3 has 15 amino acids. Germline trimming cut 4 bases from V and 4 bases from J; bases unmatched to any gene: 3. The germline V gene encodes CDR1 SEHNR and CDR2 FQNEAQ (reference sequence).

The chain uses TRBV9 and TRBJ2-7; TRBD2 matches at 10 bases. The germline V gene has CDR1 SGDLS and CDR2 YYNGEE. The V gene end was trimmed by 3 bases and the J gene end by 4 bases; junction bases not matched to a gene: 7. The CDR3 length is 15 residues. This CDR3 is CASSGERGGMYEQYF. The CDR3 DNA reads TGTGCCAGCAGCGGTGAGCGGGGGGGCATGTACGAGCAGTACTTC.

V and J are TRBV5-6 and TRBJ2-3, with 8 bases lining up with TRBD2. The CDR3 is made up of 14 amino acids. With V trimmed by 5 bases and J by 4 bases, 6 bases remained unmatched. Germline V CDR1 and CDR2: SGHDT, YYEEEE. CDR3 sequence: CASSSSGGADTQYF. In DNA form, the CDR3 reads TGTGCCAGCAGTTCGAGCGGGGGCGCAGATACGCAGTATTTT.